This T cell receptor (beta chain) comes out of a study of CD8+ T cells in alopecia areata. Study-level results: Scalp samples also yield sequences from resident alphabeta T cells of normal skin.

The V gene lost 5 bases and the J gene lost 3 bases, with 8 bases spanning the gap. The CDR3 length is 13 residues. From germline, CDR1 is SGDLS and CDR2 YYNGEE. Treatment described: oral pan-JAK inhibitor, 5-10 mg twice daily. It was from alopecia areata patients that lesional scalp punch biopsies and peripheral blood were collected. PBMCs, the starting material, were the source of sorted CD4+ and CD8+ T cells. A note on this clone: The antigen remains undetermined.

Extraction of RNA preceded its reverse transcription into cDNA, which served as the sequencing template. The table came from immunoSEQ multiplex PCR; TCRdb's copy has only in-frame clones and leaves some out. The sample shows about 94,000 clones, more than 65% of them seen only once. The J gene is TRBJ2-2, the V gene TRBV9, with a possible D match to TRBD1 (5 bases). The receptor comes from a human donor with alopecia areata. Source: CD8+ T cells sorted from blood, taken at week 44, from a patient treated with tofacitinib. The CDR3 sequence: CASSLTDTGELFF. CDR3 DNA sequence: TGTGCCAGCAGTCTGACAGACACCGGGGAGCTGTTTTTT.